The TCR beta chain under discussion was sequenced for a study of CD8+ T cells in alopecia areata. For the study at large: The study gave treated patients oral tofacitinib at 5 to 10 mg twice daily.

This clone was seen only once. The antigen remains undetermined. The CDR3 is 13 amino acids. V lost 8 bases to trimming and J lost 7 bases, with 18 bases between them. Germline lookup yields CDR1 SGHTA and CDR2 FQGNSA. Cell sorting was applied to PBMCs, and CD4+ and CD8+ T cells were collected. cDNA prepared by RNA extraction and subsequent reverse transcription served as the template for sequencing. The table came from immunoSEQ multiplex PCR; TCRdb's copy has only in-frame clones and leaves some out. Among about 180,000 clones, around three fifths were seen once, and the ten largest hold over 12%. Study-wide points: Elevated clonality characterized lesional scalp relative to normal scalp, particularly in alopecia totalis/universalis. It was less clear whether patients shared TCRs than it was in mice, possibly because of HLA.

Here the sequenced sample was CD4+ T cells sorted from blood, taken at week 0. The receptor comes from a human donor with alopecia areata. V and J are TRBV7-2 and TRBJ2-7; tentatively, D is TRBD1 or TRBD2 (5 bases each). CDR3 amino acids: CASVSRPEGEQYF. CDR3 sequence (DNA): TGTGCCAGCGTTTCGCGGCCTGAGGGGGAGCAGTACTTC.